The entry below describes one TCR beta chain. Its antigen is still unknown. The sort gate was single viable CD3+CD4+CD8-CD45RO+ cells for memory CD4+ T cells. Libraries were prepared by immunoSEQ multiplex PCR; TCRdb keeps only in-frame clonotypes and omits some of them. This table holds tens of thousands of clones, about 76% found once. These data come from a study of memory CD4+ T cells and cytomegalovirus serostatus. Study-wide context: Healthy Belgian adult donors included under ten CMV-positive and some 24 CMV-negative people.

The CDR3 is made up of 13 amino acids. Germline loops: CDR1 MDHEN, CDR2 SYDVKM. Study results and limitations: CD4+ memory repertoires contained 67 of 164 reported CMV TCRbeta sequences. Repertoires predicted CMV serostatus with median bootstrapped AUC of roughly 0.96.

The source is an adult in good health and CMV-seronegative. Specimen: memory CD4+ T cells from blood. V and J are TRBV28 and TRBJ1-2; TRBD1 matches at 10 bases. In DNA, the CDR3 is TGTGCGATCGGGACAGGGGAATCGCAGGGCTACACCTTC. This encodes CAIGTGESQGYTF.